This TCR beta chain stems from a study of STAT5B mutations in CD4+ large granular lymphocyte leukemia. General observations from the study: Higher CD4+ than CD8+ T-LGLL clonality might reflect small sample size.

Trimming left V 0 bases short and J 0 bases short, with 8 bases between. CDR1 and CDR2 from the germline V gene are SGHTA and FQGNSA. The CDR3 has 15 residues. This clone was seen just once. What it recognizes is unknown. In the source study's methods: Lowest detectable productive clonotype frequency was 2.59 x 10-5. Some clones are missing from TCRdb's copy, which holds only in-frame ones; the method was immunoSEQ multiplex PCR. The DNA was the basis for D and trimming; V, J and clone size are from that table. The sample carries approximately 32,000 clones, roughly 72% recorded once. The TCR was taken from a human donor in good health. The genes are TRBV7-2 and TRBJ1-2, with no clear D. Sequencing was carried out using CD4+ T cells from blood buffy coats. CDR3 sequence reads: CASSLAVGANYGYTF. The DNA for the CDR3 is TGTGCCAGCAGCTTAGCGGTCGGAGCTAACTATGGCTACACCTTC.